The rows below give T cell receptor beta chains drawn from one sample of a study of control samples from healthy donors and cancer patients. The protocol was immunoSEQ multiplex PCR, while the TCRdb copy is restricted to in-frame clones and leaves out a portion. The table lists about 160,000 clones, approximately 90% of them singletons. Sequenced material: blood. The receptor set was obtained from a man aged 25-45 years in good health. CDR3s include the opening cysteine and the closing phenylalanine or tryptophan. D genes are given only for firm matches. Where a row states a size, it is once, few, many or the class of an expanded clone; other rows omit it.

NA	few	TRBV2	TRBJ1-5	CASSRLARSNQPQHF	TGTGCCAGCAGTAGGCTTGCCCGTAGCAATCAGCCCCAGCATTTT
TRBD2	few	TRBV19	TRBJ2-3	CASRTSGGASDTQYF	TGTGCCAGTCGGACTAGCGGGGGGGCCTCAGATACGCAGTATTTT
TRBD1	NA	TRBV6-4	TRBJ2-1	CASSVNPRGPNYNEQFF	TGTGCCAGCAGTGTCAACCCTAGGGGGCCCAACTACAATGAGCAGTTCTTC
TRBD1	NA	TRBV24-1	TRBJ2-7	CATSDRVEQYF	TGTGCCACATCGGACAGGGTCGAGCAGTACTTC
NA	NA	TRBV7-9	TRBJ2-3	CASSLGKRTTDTQYF	TGTGCCAGCAGCTTAGGGAAGCGGACCACAGATACGCAGTATTTT
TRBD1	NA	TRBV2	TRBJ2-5	CASTLDRAQETQYF	TGTGCCAGCACATTGGACAGGGCCCAAGAGACCCAGTACTTC
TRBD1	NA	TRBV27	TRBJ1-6	CASSLGDRGSPLHF	TGTGCCAGCAGTTTAGGGGACAGGGGGTCACCCCTCCACTTT
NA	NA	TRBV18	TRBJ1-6	CASSPNKKGTLLALHF	TGTGCCAGCTCCCCAAACAAAAAAGGGACTTTACTAGCCCTCCACTTT
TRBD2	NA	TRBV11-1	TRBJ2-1	CASKGLAGADEQFF	TGTGCCAGCAAGGGACTAGCGGGAGCTGATGAGCAGTTCTTC
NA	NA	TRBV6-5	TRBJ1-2	CASSYETGRDYGYTF	TGTGCCAGCAGTTACGAGACGGGGCGCGACTATGGCTACACCTTC
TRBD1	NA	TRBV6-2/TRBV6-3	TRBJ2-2	CASSRTGLSTGELFF	TGTGCCAGCAGTCGGACAGGGCTATCTACCGGGGAGCTGTTTTTT
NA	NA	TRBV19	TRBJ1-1	CASSIDHDRTTEAFF	TGTGCCAGTAGTATAGATCACGACAGGACCACTGAAGCTTTCTTT
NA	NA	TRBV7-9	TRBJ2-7	CASSFSDYEQYF	TGTGCCAGCAGCTTTTCCGACTACGAGCAGTACTTC
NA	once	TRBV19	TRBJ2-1	CASSFGGGSYNEQFF	TGTGCCAGTAGTTTCGGGGGTGGTTCCTACAATGAGCAGTTCTTC
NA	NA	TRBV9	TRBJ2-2	CASSVNTGELFF	TGTGCCAGCAGCGTGAACACCGGGGAGCTGTTTTTT
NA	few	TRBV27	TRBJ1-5	CASSPREGLGLIQPQHF	TGTGCCAGCAGCCCAAGGGAGGGACTGGGCCTCATTCAGCCCCAGCATTTT
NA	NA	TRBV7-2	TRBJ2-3	CASSPQPRSDTQYF	TGTGCCAGCAGCCCCCAACCCAGGTCAGATACGCAGTATTTT
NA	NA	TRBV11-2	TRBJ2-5	CASSQGGLGETQYF	TGTGCCAGCAGCCAGGGGGGGTTGGGAGAGACCCAGTACTTC
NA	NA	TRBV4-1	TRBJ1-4	CASSQVSLGTENEKLFF	TGCGCCAGCAGCCAAGTTTCGTTAGGGACGGAGAATGAAAAACTGTTTTTT
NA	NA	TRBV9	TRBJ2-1	CASSAPGRTNEQFF	TGTGCCAGCAGCGCTCCGGGACGGACTAATGAGCAGTTCTTC
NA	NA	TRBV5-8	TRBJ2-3	CASSWGTGASTDTQYF	TGTGCCAGCAGCTGGGGGACTGGTGCTAGCACAGATACGCAGTATTTT
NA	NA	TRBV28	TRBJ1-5	CASSFQSGLGQPQHF	TGTGCCAGCAGTTTCCAGTCCGGACTGGGGCAGCCCCAGCATTTT
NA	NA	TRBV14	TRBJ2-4	CASSQRGLAKNIQYF	TGTGCCAGCAGCCAAAGAGGGCTAGCCAAAAACATTCAGTACTTC
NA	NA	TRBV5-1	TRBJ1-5	CASSLAGARPQHF	TGCGCCAGCAGCTTGGCAGGGGCCAGGCCCCAGCATTTT
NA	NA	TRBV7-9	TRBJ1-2	CASSFFGPYGYTF	TGTGCCAGCAGCTTTTTCGGTCCTTATGGCTACACCTTC
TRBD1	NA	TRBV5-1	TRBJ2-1	CASSSDRGSYNEQFF	TGCGCCAGCAGCTCTGACAGGGGGTCCTACAATGAGCAGTTCTTC
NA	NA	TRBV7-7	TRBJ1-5	CASSPGEGQPQHF	TGTGCCAGCAGCCCCGGGGAGGGGCAGCCCCAGCATTTT
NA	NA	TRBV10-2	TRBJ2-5	CASSEPGGRKYF	TGCGCCAGCAGTGAGCCTGGGGGAAGAAAGTACTTC
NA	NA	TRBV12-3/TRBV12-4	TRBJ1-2	CASAKGVGGYTF	TGTGCCAGCGCGAAAGGGGTTGGTGGCTACACCTTC
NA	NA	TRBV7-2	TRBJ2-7	CASSGRTSEQYF	TGTGCCAGCAGCGGGAGGACGTCCGAGCAGTACTTC
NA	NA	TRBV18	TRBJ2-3	CASSQGIAVTDTQYF	TGTGCCAGCTCACAGGGGATAGCGGTCACAGATACGCAGTATTTT
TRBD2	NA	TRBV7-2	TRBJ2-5	CASSSGLTSGLAETQYF	TGTGCCAGCAGCTCCGGCCTGACTAGCGGCCTCGCTGAGACCCAGTACTTC
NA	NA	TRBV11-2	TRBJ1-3	CASRLREVLTGNTIYF	TGTGCCAGCAGACTAAGGGAGGTCCTTACTGGAAACACCATATATTTT
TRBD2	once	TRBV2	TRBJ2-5	CASSDISGRETQYF	TGTGCCAGCAGTGATATTAGCGGGAGGGAGACCCAGTACTTC
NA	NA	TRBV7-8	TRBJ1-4	CASSPQEKLFF	TGTGCCAGCAGCCCACAGGAAAAACTGTTTTTT
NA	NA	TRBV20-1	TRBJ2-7	CSARSVYEQYF	TGCAGTGCTAGATCCGTCTACGAGCAGTACTTC
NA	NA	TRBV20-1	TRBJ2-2	CSASNRNTGELFF	TGCAGTGCTAGTAACAGAAACACCGGGGAGCTGTTTTTT
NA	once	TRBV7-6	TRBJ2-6	CASSLAGGSGANVLTF	TGTGCCAGCAGCTTAGCGGGGGGAAGCGGGGCCAACGTCCTGACTTTC
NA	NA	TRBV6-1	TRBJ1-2	CASSESQYGYTF	TGTGCCAGCAGTGAGTCACAGTATGGCTACACCTTC
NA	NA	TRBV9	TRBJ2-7	CASSVAPFTGGTDEQYF	TGTGCCAGCAGCGTAGCCCCTTTTACGGGGGGCACCGACGAGCAGTACTTC